The 30 T cell receptor beta chains below were found in one sample sequenced in a study of cytomegalovirus exposure and HLA in healthy donors. Clones were sequenced by immunoSEQ multiplex PCR, and TCRdb holds only the in-frame ones, with some missing. The sample consists of about 330,000 clones, approximately 90% of them appearing once. The specimen sequenced was PBMCs. The receptors shown here come from a woman aged 30 to 39 in good health and CMV-seropositive.

The rearrangement links TRBV5-6 to TRBJ1-2, with unresolved D. The CDR3 has 15 residues. Trimming stripped 0 bases from V and 3 bases from J, with 12 bases between. Per germline, CDR1 SGHDT and CDR2 YYEEEE. The CDR3 nucleotides are TGTGCCAGCAGCTTGGTAGGGATCAGCGACTATGGCTACACCTTC. Translating gives CASSLVGISDYGYTF.

This clone was counted once. The V call is TRBV27, the J call TRBJ2-5; D gene unclear. Germline V gene lookup returns CDR1 MNHEY and CDR2 SMNVEV (reference sequence). The V gene lost 3 bases and the J gene lost 1 base, with 9 bases spanning the gap. There are 14 residues in the CDR3. As DNA, the CDR3 is TGTGCCAGCAGTTTTCGACTGTCCCAAGAGACCCAGTACTTC. Protein: CASSFRLSQETQYF.

CDR3 in amino acids: CASSQELPSYEQYF. The CDR3 region has the DNA TGCGCCAGCAGCCAAGAACTACCCTCCTACGAGCAGTACTTC. The J gene is TRBJ2-7, the V gene TRBV4-3, with D unclear. The CDR3 sequence is 14 residues long. CDR1 is LGHNA, CDR2 YSLEER, per germline. V dropped 0 bases and J dropped 0 bases, with 6 bases sitting between them.

This clone has more than one count but fewer than ten. The chain has TRBV4-2 and TRBJ1-6, with 7 bases that match TRBD1. The CDR3 extends over 15 amino acids. The V segment lost 0 bases and the J segment 9 bases; nucleotides outside the gene matches: 5. Germline CDR1 LGHNA, CDR2 YNFKEQ. CDR3 residues: CASSQDQGELSPLHF. In DNA, the CDR3 is TGTGCCAGCAGCCAAGATCAGGGGGAGCTTTCACCCCTCCACTTT.

The J gene is TRBJ2-1, the V gene TRBV7-7; 13 positions match TRBD2. V shed 1 base and J 5 bases; nucleotides not matched to a gene: 5. The CDR3 runs 17 residues. Looked up from germline, CDR1 is SSHAT and CDR2 is FNYEAQ (reference sequence). The CDR3 coding sequence is TGTGCCAGCAGCTTAGAGGGGGGACTAGCGGGAAACAATGAGCAGTTCTTC. This sequence encodes CASSLEGGLAGNNEQFF.

J is TRBJ1-1 and V is TRBV15, with D possibly TRBD1 on 6 matching bases. CDR1 is LNHNV, CDR2 YYDKDF, per germline (reference sequence). V dropped 0 bases and J dropped 1 base, with 9 bases sitting between them. This CDR3 has 15 amino acids. As DNA, the CDR3 is TGTGCCACCAGCAGAGACAGGGGCCGGAACACTGAAGCTTTCTTT. Amino acids: CATSRDRGRNTEAFF.

This clone was found once. V and J are TRBV7-6 and TRBJ1-1; D call uncertain. This CDR3 has 16 residues. Germline CDR1 is SGHVS and CDR2 is FNYEAQ. Trimming took 0 bases from V and 1 from J, leaving 12 bases between them. The CDR3 is CASSLAPRQANTEAFF. The CDR3 DNA follows: TGTGCCAGCAGCTTAGCGCCCAGGCAAGCGAACACTGAAGCTTTCTTT.

The chain has TRBV27 and TRBJ1-2; possibly TRBD1 for D (5 bases). Per germline, CDR1 MNHEY and CDR2 SMNVEV (reference sequence). The CDR3 has 13 residues. Trimming removed 8 bases at V and 0 bases at J, with 10 bases between. The CDR3 bases are TGTGCCAGCCGGGGGGAAACTAACTATGGCTACACCTTC. It is translated as CASRGETNYGYTF.

This rearrangement joins TRBV30 to TRBJ2-7, with TRBD1 identical over 7 bases. CDR1 GTSNPN and CDR2 SVGIG come from the germline V gene (reference sequence). Losses at the gene ends were 5 bases for V and 4 bases for J; bases not matched to a gene: 11. The CDR3 length is 14 residues. CDR3 DNA: TGTGCCTGGGCACCTGGGACAGTTCATTACGAGCAGTACTTC. It codes for CAWAPGTVHYEQYF.

This chain links TRBV6-4 with TRBJ2-1; 10 nucleotides align to TRBD2. V was pared by 0 bases and J by 8 bases, with 4 bases of the junction left unmatched. In germline, CDR1 is MRHNA, CDR2 SNTAGT. The CDR3 length is 15 residues. The CDR3 here is CASSDSGTSGDEQFF. Written as DNA, the CDR3 is TGTGCCAGCAGTGACTCAGGAACTAGCGGGGATGAGCAGTTCTTC.

This clone was picked up one time. This chain links TRBV30 with TRBJ2-1, with 10 bases matching TRBD1. The trim removed 0 bases at V and 9 bases at J, leaving 2 bases unmatched. The germline gives CDR1 GTSNPN, CDR2 SVGIG (reference sequence). This CDR3 has 13 residues. The CDR3 bases are TGTGCCTGGAGTGTGACAGGGGGCGGTGAGCAGTTCTTC. Residues: CAWSVTGGGEQFF.

This sequence joins TRBV7-9 and TRBJ1-1; D gene uncertain. From germline, CDR1 is SEHNR and CDR2 FQNEAQ (reference sequence). Trimming removed 5 bases at V and 8 bases at J, with 12 bases between. CDR3 length equals 12 residues. CDR3 coding DNA: TGTGCCAGCAGCAAGGAGCTTGGAGAAGCTTTCTTT. The encoded protein is CASSKELGEAFF.

The chain uses TRBV27 and TRBJ1-5; unclear D gene. Trimming took 3 bases from V and 2 from J, leaving 11 bases between them. The CDR3 contains 15 residues. CDR1 is MNHEY, CDR2 SMNVEV, per germline (reference sequence). CDR3 sequence (DNA): TGTGCCAGCAGTTTCTCAGGTCGAGGCAATCAGCCCCAGCATTTT. Translated, it gives CASSFSGRGNQPQHF.

The chain has TRBV6-6 and TRBJ2-7; 9 bases map to TRBD2. The CDR3 loop spans 16 amino acids. V trimming: 6 bases; J trimming: 7 bases; junction bases outside the gene matches: 16. Germline V CDR1 and CDR2: MNHNY, SVGAGI (reference sequence). CDR3 sequence (DNA): TGTGCCAGCAGCGCGAGGACTAGCGCCAGGCGGTGGGAGCAGTACTTC. Translated, it gives CASSARTSARRWEQYF.

V usage is TRBV4-2 and J usage is TRBJ2-2; 7 nucleotides agree with TRBD1. Germline trimming cut 4 bases from V and 6 bases from J; bases unmatched to any gene: 5. The CDR3 loop spans 14 amino acids. Per germline, CDR1 LGHNA and CDR2 YNFKEQ. CDR3 sequence (DNA): TGTGCCAGCAGCCGTGACAGGGATCCCGGGGAGCTGTTTTTT. It codes for CASSRDRDPGELFF.

The V gene is TRBV27, the J gene TRBJ1-4, with D unresolved. The V end was cut by 6 bases, the J end by 0 bases, with 11 bases between. The CDR3 totals 15 residues. From germline, CDR1 is MNHEY and CDR2 SMNVEV (reference sequence). The CDR3 is CASRPDPATNEKLFF. In DNA, the CDR3 is TGTGCCAGCAGGCCTGACCCTGCAACTAATGAAAAACTGTTTTTT.

The chain joins TRBV5-1 to TRBJ2-1, with 8 bases aligning to TRBD1. V shed 0 bases, J shed 3 bases, and the junction held 8 bases outside the gene matches. CDR3 size: 17 residues. In germline, CDR1 is SGHRS, CDR2 YFSETQ. CDR3 coding DNA: TGCGCCAGCAGCTTGGGACGAAGTGACAGGGGCTACAATGAGCAGTTCTTC. This codes for CASSLGRSDRGYNEQFF.

This clone showed up just once. The rearrangement uses TRBV27 and TRBJ1-2; D might be TRBD1 (5 bases). V shed 3 bases and J shed 4 bases, with 15 bases lying between them. Germline CDR1 and CDR2: MNHEY and SMNVEV (reference sequence). This CDR3 has 15 amino acids. As DNA, the CDR3 is TGTGCCAGCAGTTTCCTAGCGGGACGGATCTATGGCTACACCTTC. Translated, it gives CASSFLAGRIYGYTF.

This chain connects TRBV27 to TRBJ2-2; 7 bases align to TRBD1. This CDR3 region has 12 residues. Germline V CDR1 and CDR2: MNHEY, SMNVEV (reference sequence). The ends lost 5 bases at V and 8 bases at J; junction bases unmatched: 2. The CDR3 loop reads CASSPDRGELFF. The CDR3 region has the DNA TGTGCCAGCAGTCCGGACAGGGGGGAGCTGTTTTTT.

The chain has TRBV6-5 and TRBJ2-1; possibly TRBD1 for D (7 bases). CDR3 size: 14 residues. Looked up from germline, CDR1 is MNHEY and CDR2 is SVGAGI. The V end lost 7 bases, the J end lost 7 bases, and 17 bases lay between the germline ends. The CDR3 here is CASTQGGGINEQFF. CDR3 nucleotide sequence: TGTGCCAGCACTCAGGGGGGAGGAATAAATGAGCAGTTCTTC.

V usage is TRBV7-6 and J usage is TRBJ2-5; no clear D. Germline CDR1 and CDR2: SGHVS and FNYEAQ. The CDR3 spans 11 residues. Deletions cut 2 bases from V and 5 bases from J, with 3 bases between. The CDR3 nucleotides are TGTGCCAGCAGCTTAAGTGAGACCCAGTACTTC. Amino acids: CASSLSETQYF. The variable domain in full, completed from reference TRBV7-6 and TRBJ2-5, reads GAGVSQSPRYKVTKRGQDVALRCDPISGHVSLYWYRQALGQGPEFLTYFNYEAQQDKSGLPNDRFSAERPEGSISTLTIQRTEQRDSAMYRCASSLSETQYFGPGTRLLVL.

This clone was counted between two and nine times. This chain joins TRBV15 and TRBJ1-2; possible D gene TRBD1, 6 bases. Deletions cut 0 bases from V and 14 bases from J, with 13 bases between. CDR3 size: 12 residues. Germline-derived CDR1 and CDR2 are LNHNV and YYDKDF (reference sequence). The CDR3, as DNA: TGTGCCACCAGCAGAGAATACAGGGCTCGTACCTTC. Its protein product is CATSREYRARTF.

The chain combines TRBV27 with TRBJ2-1, with TRBD1 identical over 9 bases. The ends lost 4 bases at V and 5 bases at J; junction bases unmatched: 6. This CDR3 spans 15 amino acids. Germline CDR1 and CDR2: MNHEY and SMNVEV (reference sequence). The CDR3 DNA is TGTGCCAGCAGTTACCGGGACAGGGCAAACAATGAGCAGTTCTTC. Translating it yields CASSYRDRANNEQFF.

This clone was recorded once. The chain recombines TRBV7-9 with TRBJ2-2, with D perhaps assigned TRBD1 or TRBD2 (6 bases each). The CDR3 contains 16 residues. V was trimmed by 0 bases and J by 6 bases, leaving 14 bases between them. CDR1 SEHNR and CDR2 FQNEAQ come from the germline V gene (reference sequence). CDR3 in amino acids: CASSLARWRGAGELFF. CDR3 bases: TGTGCCAGCAGCTTAGCACGATGGAGGGGGGCCGGGGAGCTGTTTTTT.

V usage is TRBV30 and J usage is TRBJ1-6, with D possibly being TRBD1 (6 bases). V was shortened by 1 base and J by 8 bases, with 15 bases between the two germline ends. Per the germline V gene, CDR1 is GTSNPN and CDR2 is SVGIG (reference sequence). The CDR3 contains 15 residues. The CDR3 is CAWSAGGALHSPLHF. The CDR3 DNA sequence: TGTGCCTGGAGTGCCGGGGGGGCGTTGCATTCACCCCTCCACTTT.

The V call is TRBV25-1, the J call TRBJ2-5, with D maybe TRBD1 (6 bases). Germline values: CDR1 MGHDK, CDR2 SYGVNS. The CDR3 runs to 14 residues. V lost 2 bases and J 5 bases, leaving 12 bases between the germline ends. CDR3 nucleotides: TGTGCCAGCAGTGAAACAGGGTCGGGTGAGACCCAGTACTTC. Translated, it gives CASSETGSGETQYF.

The chain employs TRBV27 and TRBJ1-1, with 8 bases identical to TRBD1. This CDR3 spans 14 amino acids. V lost 3 bases, J lost 4 bases, and 4 bases stayed unmatched. Germline assignment: CDR1 MNHEY and CDR2 SMNVEV (reference sequence). CDR3 residues: CASSFRGLGTEAFF. In nucleotides, the CDR3 is TGTGCCAGCAGTTTCAGGGGGCTGGGCACTGAAGCTTTCTTT.

This chain connects TRBV25-1 to TRBJ1-1; D is perhaps TRBD1 (6 bases). Germline CDR1 is MGHDK and CDR2 is SYGVNS. V lost 4 bases, J lost 4 bases, and 13 bases lay in between. CDR3 length: 14 residues. The CDR3 loop is CASSAGARGTEAFF. The CDR3 bases are TGTGCCAGCAGTGCAGGGGCGCGGGGCACTGAAGCTTTCTTT.

The chain joins TRBV7-6 to TRBJ2-1; TRBD1 might be the D (5 bases). Germline V CDR1 and CDR2: SGHVS, FNYEAQ. The V end was cut by 4 bases, the J end by 5 bases, with 21 bases between. This CDR3 is built from 17 residues. This CDR3 is CASSSKGYRPPNNEQFF. CDR3 coding DNA: TGTGCCAGCAGCTCGAAGGGGTACCGTCCCCCGAACAATGAGCAGTTCTTC.

The chain couples TRBV5-1 to TRBJ2-7, with unresolved D. CDR3 size: 13 residues. Trimming removed 0 bases at V and 3 bases at J, with 7 bases between. Germline lookup yields CDR1 SGHRS and CDR2 YFSETQ. CDR3 bases: TGCGCCAGCAGCTTGGTCGTGGGCTACGAGCAGTACTTC. It is translated as CASSLVVGYEQYF.